A single sample is the source of the 20 T cell receptor beta chains below, sequenced in a study of response to subunit inactivated influenza vaccine. TCRdb processed the RT-PCR reads anew with MiXCR; each CDR3 protein has one entry. Of 650,000 to 800,000 distinct CDR3 sequences in the sample, about 15% were seen once. This specimen was PBMCs from blood, taken 14 to 15 days before vaccination. Receptors originate from a man aged 45-60 years who received an inactivated influenza vaccine.

This rearrangement joins TRBV7-2 to TRBJ2-1; TRBD2 aligns across 14 bases. CDR1 and CDR2 (germline): SGHTA, FQGNSA. This CDR3 has 18 amino acids. J lost 6 bases, V lost 0 bases, and 7 bases had no gene match. The CDR3 sequence: CASSLAQGLAGGINEQFF. The DNA for the CDR3 is TGTGCCAGCAGCTTAGCCCAAGGACTAGCGGGGGGCATCAATGAGCAGTTCTTC. Full variable domain (remainder filled in from reference TRBV7-2 and TRBJ2-1): GAGVSQSPSNKVTEKGKDVELRCDPISGHTALYWYRQSLGQGLEFLIYFQGNSAPDKSGLPSDRFSAERTGGSVSTLTIQRTQQEDSAVYLCASSLAQGLAGGINEQFFGPGTRLTVL.

The V gene is TRBV12-5, the J gene TRBJ2-1; 8 bases match TRBD2. The length of the CDR3 is 17 residues. Germline assignment: CDR1 LGHNT and CDR2 FRNRAP. V was clipped by 1 base and J by 4 bases; unmatched bases: 9. The DNA for the CDR3 is TGTGCTAGTGGTTTGGGGGGGGTCGGACTAGCTTACAATGAGCAGTTCTTC. It yields the protein CASGLGGVGLAYNEQFF.

The chain carries TRBV15 and TRBJ1-1; TRBD1 agrees at 7 bases. After removal of 5 bases from V and 4 bases from J, the junction contained 10 bases not matched to a gene. There are 15 residues in the CDR3. Germline CDR1 is LNHNV and CDR2 is YYDKDF (reference sequence). The CDR3 nucleotides read TGTGCCACCAGCGGGTCTGACAGGGATGGCACTGAAGCTTTCTTT. Amino acid sequence: CATSGSDRDGTEAFF.

The V call is TRBV5-1, the J call TRBJ2-7; a possible D gene is TRBD2 (5 bases). Germline-derived CDR1 and CDR2 are SGHRS and YFSETQ. The CDR3 contains 15 residues. V gave up 1 base and J gave up 3 bases, with 14 bases separating them. This CDR3 reads CASSLSTSAHYEQYF. Here the CDR3 DNA reads TGCGCCAGCAGCTTGAGTACTAGTGCCCACTACGAGCAGTACTTC.

This chain uses TRBV7-2 with TRBJ2-1, with D perhaps matching TRBD2 (6 bases). V was pared by 5 bases and J by 5 bases, with 19 bases between. The CDR3 consists of 16 residues. The germline gives CDR1 SGHTA, CDR2 FQGNSA. CDR3 sequence (DNA): TGTGCCAGCAGCCGCGTGGGGGGACTCCAAAACAATGAGCAGTTCTTC. Translation: CASSRVGGLQNNEQFF.

This clonotype was detected only a few times. This chain links TRBV20-1 with TRBJ2-3, with a possible D match to TRBD2 (6 bases). CDR1 and CDR2 (germline): DFQATT, SNEGSKA (reference sequence). V lost 5 bases, J lost 4 bases, and 28 bases lay in between. There are 18 residues in the CDR3. CDR3 residues: CSAQGLTREMVVADTQYF. The CDR3, as DNA: TGCAGTGCTCAAGGACTAACCCGGGAGATGGTTGTCGCAGATACGCAGTATTTT.

The genes are TRBV12-3 or TRBV12-4 and TRBJ2-1; D gene uncertain. This CDR3 spans 17 amino acids. V lost 3 bases to trimming and J lost 9 bases, with 24 bases between them. This CDR3 reads CASSLGPGIKLSSEQFF. CDR3 DNA: TGTGCCAGCAGTTTGGGCCCGGGCATTAAACTTTCTAGTGAGCAGTTCTTC.

This clonotype came up many times. The chain recombines TRBV6-5 with TRBJ2-1; 9 bases map to TRBD1. Germline CDR1 MNHEY, CDR2 SVGAGI. The CDR3 runs to 15 residues. Trimming at V came to 3 bases and at J to 4 bases, leaving 4 bases not matched to a gene. The CDR3 loop reads CASSYRTGAYNEQFF. The CDR3 DNA follows: TGTGCCAGCAGTTATAGGACAGGGGCGTACAATGAGCAGTTCTTC.

The V gene is TRBV2, the J gene TRBJ1-5; the D is unclear. The CDR3 loop spans 14 amino acids. Between the trimmed V and J ends, which lost 2 bases and 6 bases, there was a span of 11 bases. CDR1 SNHLY and CDR2 FYNNEI come from the germline V gene. In DNA, the CDR3 is TGTGCCAGCAGTGAAAGTGAGATAGGTCAGCCCCAGCATTTT. Translation gives CASSESEIGQPQHF.

This clonotype was detected ten times or more. The rearrangement joins TRBV9 to TRBJ2-2; D may be TRBD2 (5 bases). Per the germline V gene, CDR1 is SGDLS and CDR2 is YYNGEE. The length of the CDR3 is 16 residues. V was shortened by 3 bases and J by 7 bases, with 19 bases between the two germline ends. The CDR3 protein is CASSGRLVASYGELFF. CDR3 in DNA: TGTGCCAGCAGCGGTCGCCTCGTAGCGTCATACGGGGAGCTGTTTTTT.

This clonotype was seen only a few times. The rearrangement links TRBV28 to TRBJ1-5; a possible D gene is TRBD1 (5 bases). The CDR3 is 13 amino acids. Germline CDR1 and CDR2: MDHEN and SYDVKM. V lost 5 bases to trimming and J lost 7 bases, with 12 bases between them. DNA of the CDR3: TGTGCCAGCAGTCACAGTGAGGGGCAGCCCCAGCATTTT. Translating gives CASSHSEGQPQHF.

The CDR3 DNA follows: TGTGCCAGCAGCGTCACAATTCCTAGCGGGGGGCAGACCGGGGAGCTGTTTTTT. Translating it yields CASSVTIPSGGQTGELFF. The V and J genes are TRBV13 and TRBJ2-2; 11 positions match TRBD2. Per the germline V gene, CDR1 is PRHDT and CDR2 is FYEKMQ (reference sequence). V lost 5 bases, J lost 5 bases, and 13 bases stayed unmatched. CDR3 size: 18 residues. The full variable domain, with the rest looked up from reference TRBV13 and TRBJ2-2, is AAGVIQSPRHLIKEKRETATLKCYPIPRHDTVYWYQQGPGQDPQFLISFYEKMQSDKGSIPDRFSAQQFSDYHSELNMSSLELGDSALYFCASSVTIPSGGQTGELFFGEGSRLTVL.

This clonotype came up a few times. The chain combines TRBV6-5 with TRBJ2-1; D gene unclear. V was trimmed by 2 bases and J by 0 bases, leaving 11 bases between them. Germline values: CDR1 MNHEY, CDR2 SVGAGI. The CDR3 has 16 amino acids. The CDR3 sequence is CASSYEAASSYNEQFF. The DNA of the CDR3 is TGTGCCAGCAGTTACGAGGCGGCAAGCTCCTACAATGAGCAGTTCTTC.

This clonotype has only a few counts. The chain couples TRBV29-1 to TRBJ1-1; D is ambiguous. V lost 4 bases, J lost 10 bases, and 10 bases lay in between. Germline CDR1 SQVTM, CDR2 ANQGSEA. This CDR3 has 10 residues. This chain's CDR3 is CSVAGAPAFF. CDR3 DNA: TGCAGCGTTGCGGGAGCCCCAGCTTTCTTT.

There are a few counts of this clonotype. The rearrangement uses TRBV27 and TRBJ2-7, with 10 bases aligning to TRBD2. Germline V gene data show CDR1 as MNHEY and CDR2 as SMNVEV (reference sequence). The trim removed 5 bases at V and 4 bases at J, leaving 8 bases unmatched. The CDR3 spans 15 residues. CDR3 sequence (DNA): TGTGCCAGCAGTATCCTACCGGGACTAGCGTACGAGCAGTACTTC. Its translation: CASSILPGLAYEQYF.

At least ten counts were recorded for this clonotype. The chain joins TRBV6-2 or TRBV6-3 to TRBJ2-7, with D perhaps being TRBD1 or TRBD2 (5 bases each). This CDR3 comprises 14 residues. Trimming took off 6 bases at V and 3 bases at J, with 15 bases between the two ends. CDR1 and CDR2 from the germline V gene are MNHEY and SVGEGT. The CDR3 spells CASRPSGPNYEQYF. CDR3 in DNA: TGTGCCAGCAGGCCCTCGGGACCCAACTACGAGCAGTACTTC.

This clonotype was observed a few times. The rearrangement links TRBV6-1 to TRBJ2-6; unclear D gene. V dropped 4 bases and J dropped 1 base, with 11 bases sitting between them. Germline V gene lookup returns CDR1 MNHNS and CDR2 SASEGT. CDR3 length equals 16 residues. The DNA of the CDR3 is TGTGCCAGCAGTGGGCAGACAATATCTGGGGCCAACGTCCTGACTTTC. This gives the protein CASSGQTISGANVLTF.

This clonotype was counted between two and nine times. V is TRBV7-2 and J is TRBJ2-5; no definite D call. V was trimmed by 3 bases and J by 2 bases, leaving 10 bases between them. Germline CDR1 and CDR2: SGHTA and FQGNSA. The CDR3 covers 14 residues. The CDR3 DNA is TGTGCCAGCAGCTTCCGGGTTCCTCAAGAGACCCAGTACTTC. This sequence encodes CASSFRVPQETQYF.

This clonotype was seen only a few times. A read error may produce the germline difference seen at one junction end. J is TRBJ2-3 and V is TRBV7-8; 8 bases line up with TRBD2. Per germline, CDR1 SGHVS and CDR2 FQNEAQ. The CDR3 runs to 12 residues. CDR3 residues: CASSGPGLGESF. The CDR3 DNA sequence: TGTGCCAGCAGCGGACCGGGACTAGGGGAAAGTTTT.

The sample holds a few counts of this clonotype. V usage is TRBV30 and J usage is TRBJ1-2, with D perhaps matching TRBD1 (6 bases). This CDR3 is 14 amino acids long. V was trimmed by 2 bases and J by 6 bases, leaving 16 bases between them. CDR1 and CDR2 from the germline V gene are GTSNPN and SVGIG (reference sequence). The CDR3 protein is CAWSRLGGANGYTF. As DNA, the CDR3 is TGTGCCTGGAGTAGGTTGGGGGGCGCGAATGGCTACACCTTC.